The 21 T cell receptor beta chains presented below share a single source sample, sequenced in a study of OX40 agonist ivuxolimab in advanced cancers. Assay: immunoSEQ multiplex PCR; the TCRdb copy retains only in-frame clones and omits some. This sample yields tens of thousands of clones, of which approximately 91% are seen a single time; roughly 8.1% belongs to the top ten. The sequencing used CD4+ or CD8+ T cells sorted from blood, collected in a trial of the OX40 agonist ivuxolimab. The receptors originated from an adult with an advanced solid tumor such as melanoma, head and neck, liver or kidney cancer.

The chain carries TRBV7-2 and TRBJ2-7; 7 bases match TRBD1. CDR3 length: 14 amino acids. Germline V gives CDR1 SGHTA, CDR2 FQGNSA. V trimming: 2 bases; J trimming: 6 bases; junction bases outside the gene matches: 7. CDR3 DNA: TGTGCCAGCAGCTTATCTTCGACAGGGCGCGAGCAGTACTTC. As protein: CASSLSSTGREQYF.

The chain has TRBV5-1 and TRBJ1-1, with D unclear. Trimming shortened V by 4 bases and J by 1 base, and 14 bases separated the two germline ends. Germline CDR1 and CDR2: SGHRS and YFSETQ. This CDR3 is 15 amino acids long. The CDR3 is CASSPGGGPNTEAFF. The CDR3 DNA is TGCGCCAGCAGCCCCGGAGGAGGGCCGAACACTGAAGCTTTCTTT.

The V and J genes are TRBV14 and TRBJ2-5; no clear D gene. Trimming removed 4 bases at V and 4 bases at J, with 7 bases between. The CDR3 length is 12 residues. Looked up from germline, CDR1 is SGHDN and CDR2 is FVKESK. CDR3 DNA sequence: TGTGCCAGCAGCCGAGCACGAGAGACCCAGTACTTC. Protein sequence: CASSRARETQYF.

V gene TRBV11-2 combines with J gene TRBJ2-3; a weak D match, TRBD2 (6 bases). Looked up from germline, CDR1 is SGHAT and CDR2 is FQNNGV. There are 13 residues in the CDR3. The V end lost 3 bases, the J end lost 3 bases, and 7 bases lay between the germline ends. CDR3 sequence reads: CASSFSGTDTQYF. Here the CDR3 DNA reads TGTGCCAGCAGCTTTAGCGGAACAGATACGCAGTATTTT.

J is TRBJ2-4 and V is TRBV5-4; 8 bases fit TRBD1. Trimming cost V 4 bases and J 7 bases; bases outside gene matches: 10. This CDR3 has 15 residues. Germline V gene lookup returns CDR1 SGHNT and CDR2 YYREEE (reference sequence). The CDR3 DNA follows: TGTGCCAGCAGCAGTGGACAGGGCTCTGGGAACATTCAGTACTTC. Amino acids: CASSSGQGSGNIQYF.

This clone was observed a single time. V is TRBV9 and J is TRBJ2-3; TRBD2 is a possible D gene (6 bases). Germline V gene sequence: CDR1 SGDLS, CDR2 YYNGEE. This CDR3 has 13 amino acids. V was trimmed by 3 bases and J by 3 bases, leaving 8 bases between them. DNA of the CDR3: TGTGCCAGCAGCGCCGGAGGGACAGATACGCAGTATTTT. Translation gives CASSAGGTDTQYF.

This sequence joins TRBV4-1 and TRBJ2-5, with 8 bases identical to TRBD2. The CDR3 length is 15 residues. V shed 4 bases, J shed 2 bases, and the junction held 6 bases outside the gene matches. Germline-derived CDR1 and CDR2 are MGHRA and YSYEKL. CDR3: CASSRAGTRQETQYF. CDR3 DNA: TGCGCCAGCAGCCGCGCCGGGACTAGGCAAGAGACCCAGTACTTC.

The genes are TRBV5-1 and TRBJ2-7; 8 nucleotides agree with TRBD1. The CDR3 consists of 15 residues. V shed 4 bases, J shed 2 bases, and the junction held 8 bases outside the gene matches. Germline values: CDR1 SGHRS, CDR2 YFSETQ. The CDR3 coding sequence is TGCGCCAGCAGCCCCTGGGCAGGGGGCGCCTACGAGCAGTACTTC. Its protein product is CASSPWAGGAYEQYF.

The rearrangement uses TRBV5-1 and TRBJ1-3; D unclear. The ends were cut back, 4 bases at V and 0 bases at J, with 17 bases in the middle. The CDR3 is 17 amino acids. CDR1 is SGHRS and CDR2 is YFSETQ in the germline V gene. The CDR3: CASSSGSPINSGNTIYF. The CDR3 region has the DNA TGCGCCAGCAGCAGTGGCAGTCCGATTAACTCTGGAAACACCATATATTTT.

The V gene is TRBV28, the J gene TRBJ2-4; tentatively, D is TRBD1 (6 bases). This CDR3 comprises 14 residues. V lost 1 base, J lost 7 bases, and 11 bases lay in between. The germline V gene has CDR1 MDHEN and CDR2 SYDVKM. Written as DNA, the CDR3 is TGTGCCAGCAGTTTATCAGGGGCGATGAACATTCAGTACTTC. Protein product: CASSLSGAMNIQYF.

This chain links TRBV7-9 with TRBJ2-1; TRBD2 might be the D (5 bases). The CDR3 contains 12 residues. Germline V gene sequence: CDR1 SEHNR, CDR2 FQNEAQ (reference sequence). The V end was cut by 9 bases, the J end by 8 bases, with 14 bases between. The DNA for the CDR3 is TGTGCCAGTGCTGGGAGTGGGTATGAGCAGTTCTTC. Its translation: CASAGSGYEQFF.

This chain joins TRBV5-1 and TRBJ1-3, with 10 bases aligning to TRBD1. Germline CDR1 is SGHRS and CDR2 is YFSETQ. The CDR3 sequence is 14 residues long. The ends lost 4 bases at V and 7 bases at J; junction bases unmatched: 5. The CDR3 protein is CASSPGQGSNTIYF. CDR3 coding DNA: TGCGCCAGCAGCCCGGGACAGGGGAGCAACACCATATATTTT. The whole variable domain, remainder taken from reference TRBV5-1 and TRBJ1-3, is KAGVTQTPRYLIKTRGQQVTLSCSPISGHRSVSWYQQTPGQGLQFLFEYFSETQRNKGNFPGRFSGRQFSNSRSEMNVSTLELGDSALYLCASSPGQGSNTIYFGEGSWLTVV.

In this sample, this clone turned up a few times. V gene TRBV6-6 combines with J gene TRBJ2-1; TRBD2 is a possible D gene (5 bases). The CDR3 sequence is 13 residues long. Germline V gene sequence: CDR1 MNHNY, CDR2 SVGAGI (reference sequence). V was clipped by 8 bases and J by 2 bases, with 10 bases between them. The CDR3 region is CASGLAPYNEQFF. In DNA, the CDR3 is TGTGCCAGCGGGCTAGCCCCCTACAATGAGCAGTTCTTC.

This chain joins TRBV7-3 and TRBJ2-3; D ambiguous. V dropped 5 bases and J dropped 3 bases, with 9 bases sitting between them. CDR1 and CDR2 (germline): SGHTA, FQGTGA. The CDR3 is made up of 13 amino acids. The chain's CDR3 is CASSLQHTDTQYF. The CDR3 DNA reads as TGTGCCAGCAGCCTCCAACATACAGATACGCAGTATTTT.

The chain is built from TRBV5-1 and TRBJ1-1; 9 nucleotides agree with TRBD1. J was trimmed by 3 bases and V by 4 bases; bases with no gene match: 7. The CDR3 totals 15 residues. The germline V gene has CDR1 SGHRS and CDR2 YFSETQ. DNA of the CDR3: TGCGCCAGCAGCCCCAGGACAGGGGTGGACACTGAAGCTTTCTTT. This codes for CASSPRTGVDTEAFF.

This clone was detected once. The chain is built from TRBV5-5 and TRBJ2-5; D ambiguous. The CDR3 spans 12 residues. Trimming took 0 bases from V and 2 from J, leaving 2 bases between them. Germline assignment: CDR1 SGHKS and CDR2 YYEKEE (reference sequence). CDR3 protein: CASSLEQETQYF. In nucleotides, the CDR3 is TGTGCCAGCAGCTTGGAACAAGAGACCCAGTACTTC.

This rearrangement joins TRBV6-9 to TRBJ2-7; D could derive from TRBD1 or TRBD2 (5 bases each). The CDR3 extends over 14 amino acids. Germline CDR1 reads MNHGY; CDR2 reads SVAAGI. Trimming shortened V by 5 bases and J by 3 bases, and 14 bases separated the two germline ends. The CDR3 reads CASSRGTVFYEQYF. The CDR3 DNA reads TGTGCCAGCAGTCGAGGGACCGTCTTCTACGAGCAGTACTTC.

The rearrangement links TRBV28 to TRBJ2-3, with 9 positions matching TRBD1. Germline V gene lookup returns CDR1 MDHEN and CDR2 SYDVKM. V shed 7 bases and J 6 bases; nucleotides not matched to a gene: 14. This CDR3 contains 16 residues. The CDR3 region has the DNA TGTGCCAGCACTCCTCCGGGACAGGGAGGGCAGGATACGCAGTATTTT. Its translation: CASTPPGQGGQDTQYF.

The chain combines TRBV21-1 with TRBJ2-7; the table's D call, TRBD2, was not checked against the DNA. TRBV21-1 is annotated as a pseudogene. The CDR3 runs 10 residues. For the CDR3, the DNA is TGTGCCAGCGGGGGGTCCGAGCAGTACTTC. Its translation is CASGGSEQYF.

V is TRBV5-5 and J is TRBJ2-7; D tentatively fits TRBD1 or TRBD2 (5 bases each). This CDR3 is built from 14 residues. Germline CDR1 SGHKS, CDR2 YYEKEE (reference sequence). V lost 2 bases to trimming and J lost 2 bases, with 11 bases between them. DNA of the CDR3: TGTGCCAGCAGCTTCGGGGCAGACGCCTACGAGCAGTACTTC. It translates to CASSFGADAYEQYF. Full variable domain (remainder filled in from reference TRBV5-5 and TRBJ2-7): DAGVTQSPTHLIKTRGQQVTLRCSPISGHKSVSWYQQVLGQGPQFIFQYYEKEERGRGNFPDRFSARQFPNYSSELNVNALLLGDSALYLCASSFGADAYEQYFGPGTRLTVT.

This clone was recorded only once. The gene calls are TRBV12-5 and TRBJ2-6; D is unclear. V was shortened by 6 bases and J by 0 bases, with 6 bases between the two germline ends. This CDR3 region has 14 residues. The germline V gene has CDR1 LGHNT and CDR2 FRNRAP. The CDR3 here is CASGLYSGANVLTF. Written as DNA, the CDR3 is TGTGCTAGTGGCCTATACTCTGGGGCCAACGTCCTGACTTTC.